This TCR beta chain was retrieved from a study of blood T cells in healthy people across ages. A second PCR of 7 to 11 cycles used a sample-barcoded 5' primer and a J-beta primer mix. TCRdb re-analysed the 5' RACE reads in MiXCR, keeping a single row per CDR3 protein. The data hold more than 800,000 distinct CDR3 sequences, with around 30% observed a single time. V lost 5 bases and J 0 bases, leaving 17 bases between the germline ends. From germline, CDR1 is MDHEN and CDR2 SYDVKM. The CDR3 is 16 amino acids. What was sequenced was blood. The chain combines TRBV28 with TRBJ2-7; D remains ambiguous. The sequence was obtained from a woman of 80 years or more in good health. The CDR3 loop is CASSSRRQRSSYEQYF. CDR3 nucleotides: TGTGCCAGCAGTAGCCGCCGACAAAGGAGCTCCTACGAGCAGTACTTC.